Each of the 28 T cell receptor beta chains below was sequenced from the same sample in a study of blood T cell repertoires in COVID-19. Produced via immunoSEQ multiplex PCR; TCRdb's table is partial and in-frame only. The profile covers 180,000 or so clones, with roughly 87% appearing a single time and around 2% taken by the ten largest. The sequencing input was PBMCs or T cells enriched from blood (not recorded which). The receptors derive from a woman aged 35 to 49 with acute COVID-19.

The rearrangement uses TRBV19 and TRBJ2-3, with D maybe TRBD2 (6 bases). The CDR3 is made up of 16 amino acids. CDR1 is LNHDA and CDR2 is SQIVND in the germline V gene (reference sequence). V gave up 3 bases and J gave up 2 bases, with 15 bases separating them. DNA for the CDR3: TGTGCCAGTAGTATTTGGCGAGCGGGCCACACAGATACGCAGTATTTT. Amino acid sequence: CASSIWRAGHTDTQYF.

This sequence joins TRBV29-1 and TRBJ2-4; 7 bases fit TRBD2. The J segment lost 2 bases and the V segment lost 5 bases, leaving 6 bases of the junction unmatched. CDR3 length equals 14 residues. The germline V gene has CDR1 SQVTM and CDR2 ANQGSEA. The DNA for the CDR3 is TGCAGCGTTAGGATGAGCGGGACCAAAAACATTCAGTACTTC. Translated: CSVRMSGTKNIQYF.

This chain uses TRBV11-1 with TRBJ1-2; maybe TRBD1 (5 bases). This CDR3 contains 13 residues. The V gene's germline CDR1 is SGHAT and CDR2 FQDESV (reference sequence). The V end lost 5 bases, the J end lost 4 bases, and 11 bases lay between the germline ends. The CDR3 nucleotides read TGTGCCAGCAGCCCGGGGGATCTCTATGGCTACACCTTC. It specifies CASSPGDLYGYTF. Complete variable domain (other parts from reference TRBV11-1 and TRBJ1-2): EAEVAQSPRYKITEKSQAVAFWCDPISGHATLYWYRQILGQGPELLVQFQDESVVDDSQLPKDRFSAERLKGVDSTLKIQPAELGDSAMYLCASSPGDLYGYTFGSGTRLTVV.

The CDR3, as DNA: TGTGCCAGCAAGCTAGGAGGCACAGATACGCAGTATTTT. Its protein product is CASKLGGTDTQYF. This chain joins TRBV6-5 and TRBJ2-3; no clear D gene. Germline assignment: CDR1 MNHEY and CDR2 SVGAGI. The CDR3 extends over 13 amino acids. V dropped 7 bases and J dropped 1 base, with 9 bases sitting between them.

V and J are TRBV4-3 and TRBJ2-2; 9 bases align to TRBD1. From germline, CDR1 is LGHNA and CDR2 YSLEER. The ends lost 4 bases at V and 5 bases at J; junction bases unmatched: 11. The CDR3 contains 17 residues. CDR3 protein: CASSRNTGGAGTGELFF. In DNA, the CDR3 is TGCGCCAGCAGCCGCAACACAGGGGGCGCGGGTACCGGGGAGCTGTTTTTT.

J is TRBJ1-1 and V is TRBV5-6, with D perhaps matching TRBD1 (6 bases). There are 13 residues in the CDR3. From germline, CDR1 is SGHDT and CDR2 YYEEEE. V was pared by 4 bases and J by 3 bases, with 10 bases between. CDR3 nucleotide sequence: TGTGCCAGCAGCCGCAGGGGAGACACTGAAGCTTTCTTT. Encoded protein: CASSRRGDTEAFF.

J is TRBJ1-1 and V is TRBV4-2; 7 bases agree with TRBD1. CDR1 is LGHNA, CDR2 YNFKEQ, per germline. Trimming removed 0 bases from V and 1 base from J; junction bases left unmatched: 2. The CDR3 totals 15 residues. CDR3 protein: CASSQDRDRNTEAFF. CDR3 coding DNA: TGTGCCAGCAGCCAAGATCGGGACAGGAACACTGAAGCTTTCTTT.

This clone was recorded once. V is TRBV24-1 and J is TRBJ2-5; 7 nucleotides line up with TRBD2. Germline trimming cut 12 bases from V and 5 bases from J; bases unmatched to any gene: 14. This CDR3 has 14 residues. CDR1 is KGHDR, CDR2 SFDVKD, per germline. The chain's CDR3 is CAPTGTRRGETQYF. In DNA, the CDR3 is TGTGCCCCCACCGGGACCCGGCGGGGGGAGACCCAGTACTTC.

This clone has only a few counts. Written as DNA, the CDR3 is TGTGCCAGTAGCTTTTCCGGGACAGGGTATTCACCCCTCCACTTT. Its protein product is CASSFSGTGYSPLHF. The chain employs TRBV19 and TRBJ1-6, with 9 bases that match TRBD1. The V gene end was trimmed by 6 bases and the J gene end by 8 bases; junction bases not matched to a gene: 8. From germline, CDR1 is LNHDA and CDR2 SQIVND (reference sequence). CDR3 length: 15 amino acids. The full variable domain, with the rest looked up from reference TRBV19 and TRBJ1-6, is DGGITQSPKYLFRKEGQNVTLSCEQNLNHDAMYWYRQDPGQGLRLIYYSQIVNDFQKGDIAEGYSVSREKKESFPLTVTSAQKNPTAFYLCASSFSGTGYSPLHFGNGTRLTVT.

The rearrangement joins TRBV6-5 to TRBJ1-1; D is undetermined. The V gene's germline CDR1 is MNHEY and CDR2 SVGAGI. Trimming shortened V by 6 bases and J by 0 bases, and 14 bases separated the two germline ends. The CDR3 sequence is 15 residues long. The CDR3 DNA reads as TGTGCCAGCAGCCCCTGGGCCGCCATGAACACTGAAGCTTTCTTT. Protein: CASSPWAAMNTEAFF.

The chain has TRBV18 and TRBJ2-7; D might be TRBD1 (6 bases). Trimming stripped 4 bases from V and 0 bases from J, with 19 bases between. The length of the CDR3 is 17 residues. Germline V gene sequence: CDR1 KGHSH, CDR2 LQKENI. CDR3 nucleotide sequence: TGTGCCAGCTCACAGGGGCGGGCTACAGGGTTCTCCTACGAGCAGTACTTC. It is translated as CASSQGRATGFSYEQYF.

This rearrangement joins TRBV7-9 to TRBJ2-1; unclear D gene. Deletions cut 0 bases from V and 4 bases from J, with 4 bases between. Germline loops: CDR1 SEHNR, CDR2 FQNEAQ (reference sequence). The CDR3 extends over 13 amino acids. CDR3 in amino acids: CASSLATYNEQFF. The CDR3 DNA reads as TGTGCCAGCAGCTTAGCCACTTACAATGAGCAGTTCTTC.

J is TRBJ2-3 and V is TRBV7-8; 10 bases are shared with TRBD2. This CDR3 contains 15 residues. Germline lookup yields CDR1 SGHVS and CDR2 FQNEAQ. With 5 bases clipped from V and 5 bases from J, the junction kept 7 bases outside the gene matches. In DNA, the CDR3 is TGTGCCAGCAGCCAAGGACTAGCGGTAGTAGATACGCAGTATTTT. Its translation: CASSQGLAVVDTQYF.

The genes are TRBV19 and TRBJ2-5; 9 positions match TRBD1. The CDR3 sequence is 17 residues long. With 4 bases clipped from V and 1 base from J, the junction kept 10 bases outside the gene matches. Germline-derived CDR1 and CDR2 are LNHDA and SQIVND (reference sequence). In DNA form, the CDR3 reads TGTGCCAGTAGTACCTACAGGACAGGGGAAATCCAAGAGACCCAGTACTTC. Its protein is CASSTYRTGEIQETQYF.

The chain couples TRBV6-5 to TRBJ2-7, with D possibly being TRBD1 (6 bases). Between the trimmed V and J ends, which lost 7 bases and 2 bases, there was a span of 12 bases. CDR3 length equals 13 residues. Germline V lookup: CDR1 MNHEY, CDR2 SVGAGI. This CDR3 reads CASTPPGAYEQYF. CDR3 nucleotides: TGTGCCAGCACCCCCCCAGGGGCCTACGAGCAGTACTTC.

The chain links TRBV11-2 to TRBJ2-7; 7 bases agree with TRBD2. The CDR3 spans 15 residues. V dropped 5 bases and J dropped 5; count of bases not matched to a gene: 12. CDR1 and CDR2 from the germline V gene are SGHAT and FQNNGV. In nucleotides, the CDR3 is TGTGCCAGCAGCCAGCCCGGCAGGGCGGGGGACGAGCAGTACTTC. This codes for CASSQPGRAGDEQYF.

The rearrangement uses TRBV6-1 and TRBJ1-1, with 7 positions matching TRBD1. The CDR3 covers 15 residues. Per germline, CDR1 MNHNS and CDR2 SASEGT. The V gene end was trimmed by 3 bases and the J gene end by 6 bases; junction bases not matched to a gene: 10. Written as DNA, the CDR3 is TGTGCCAGCAGTGATACCTGGACAGGTTTCGCTGAAGCTTTCTTT. Encoded protein: CASSDTWTGFAEAFF.

The chain has TRBV6-5 and TRBJ2-7; a weak D match, TRBD2 (6 bases). The ends were cut back, 5 bases at V and 1 base at J, with 9 bases in the middle. This CDR3 has 13 amino acids. Germline V gene lookup returns CDR1 MNHEY and CDR2 SVGAGI. CDR3 bases: TGTGCCAGCAGTCCGACTAGTTCCTACGAGCAGTACTTC. It yields the protein CASSPTSSYEQYF.

A single count supports this clone. This chain connects TRBV5-1 to TRBJ1-3, with 8 bases aligning to TRBD1. Germline loops: CDR1 SGHRS, CDR2 YFSETQ. The V and J ends lost 7 bases and 3 bases, in that order; junction bases with no gene match: 6. The CDR3 has 14 amino acids. CDR3 residues: CASGPGQVGNTIYF. In DNA form, the CDR3 reads TGCGCCAGCGGCCCGGGACAGGTTGGAAACACCATATATTTT.

The chain employs TRBV11-3 and TRBJ2-7, with TRBD1 matching over 7 bases. With 1 base clipped from V and 4 bases from J, the junction kept 4 bases outside the gene matches. The CDR3 sequence is 14 residues long. Germline V gene lookup returns CDR1 SGHNT and CDR2 YENEEA. CDR3: CASSLGGTDYEQYF. The CDR3 DNA reads as TGTGCCAGCAGCTTAGGGGGGACAGATTACGAGCAGTACTTC.

V gene TRBV5-4 combines with J gene TRBJ2-7; 10 bases are a match to TRBD2. The CDR3 has 14 amino acids. Trimming at V came to 4 bases and at J to 3 bases, leaving 4 bases not matched to a gene. CDR1 SGHNT and CDR2 YYREEE come from the germline V gene (reference sequence). CDR3 region: CASSERGGSYEQYF. The CDR3 DNA sequence: TGTGCCAGCAGCGAGCGGGGGGGGAGCTACGAGCAGTACTTC.

V usage is TRBV5-4 and J usage is TRBJ1-6; D may be TRBD1 (5 bases). The germline gives CDR1 SGHNT, CDR2 YYREEE (reference sequence). There are 13 residues in the CDR3. The V gene lost 4 bases and the J gene lost 7 bases, with 9 bases spanning the gap. CDR3 in amino acids: CASSVDRNSPLHF. CDR3 DNA: TGTGCCAGCAGCGTAGACAGAAATTCACCCCTCCACTTT.

The chain combines TRBV6-5 with TRBJ2-1; weak D call: TRBD2 (5 bases). The CDR3 covers 15 residues. Germline V gene lookup returns CDR1 MNHEY and CDR2 SVGAGI. Trimming removed 6 bases from V and 4 bases from J, with 16 bases in between. The CDR3 loop reads CASRPLSGQYNEQFF. CDR3 sequence (DNA): TGTGCCAGCAGGCCACTGAGCGGCCAGTACAATGAGCAGTTCTTC.

The V and J genes are TRBV11-1 and TRBJ2-7, with unresolved D. Per the germline V gene, CDR1 is SGHAT and CDR2 is FQDESV (reference sequence). This CDR3 region has 15 residues. V was clipped by 5 bases and J by 3 bases, with 17 bases between them. CDR3 nucleotide sequence: TGTGCCAGCAGCCTGAAAACCTCAACTTACTACGAGCAGTACTTC. Translation: CASSLKTSTYYEQYF. The full variable domain, with the rest looked up from reference TRBV11-1 and TRBJ2-7, is EAEVAQSPRYKITEKSQAVAFWCDPISGHATLYWYRQILGQGPELLVQFQDESVVDDSQLPKDRFSAERLKGVDSTLKIQPAELGDSAMYLCASSLKTSTYYEQYFGPGTRLTVT.

The chain recombines TRBV4-1 with TRBJ1-3; 9 nucleotides line up with TRBD1. Germline assignment: CDR1 MGHRA and CDR2 YSYEKL. V dropped 4 bases and J dropped 0; count of bases not matched to a gene: 19. CDR3 size: 21 residues. CDR3 nucleotides: TGCGCCAGCAGCCTATCACCGGGGACAGGGATGTCGGGGCCCTCTGGAAACACCATATATTTT. Translation: CASSLSPGTGMSGPSGNTIYF.

CDR3 nucleotide sequence: TGTGCCAGCAGTTTGACAGGGGGTAGGGACACCGGGGAGCTGTTTTTT. This encodes CASSLTGGRDTGELFF. The chain employs TRBV6-5 and TRBJ2-2, with 9 nucleotides matching TRBD1. Trimming removed 4 bases from V and 3 bases from J; junction bases left unmatched: 6. The length of the CDR3 is 16 residues. Germline loops: CDR1 MNHEY, CDR2 SVGAGI.

CDR3 bases: TGTGCCAGCAGCGTAGGGAACTACCGTCCCAATACGCAGTATTTT. Protein: CASSVGNYRPNTQYF. This sequence joins TRBV9 and TRBJ2-3; D gene ambiguous. Germline CDR1 reads SGDLS; CDR2 reads YYNGEE. Trimming took off 0 bases at V and 7 bases at J, with 15 bases between the two ends. The CDR3 covers 15 residues.

The chain employs TRBV19 and TRBJ2-1; 8 bases map to TRBD1. In germline, CDR1 is LNHDA, CDR2 SQIVND (reference sequence). CDR3 length equals 16 residues. Germline trimming cut 0 bases from V and 7 bases from J; bases unmatched to any gene: 8. CDR3 amino acids: CASSIEVGQGTNEQFF. CDR3 bases: TGTGCCAGTAGTATAGAGGTTGGACAGGGCACGAATGAGCAGTTCTTC.